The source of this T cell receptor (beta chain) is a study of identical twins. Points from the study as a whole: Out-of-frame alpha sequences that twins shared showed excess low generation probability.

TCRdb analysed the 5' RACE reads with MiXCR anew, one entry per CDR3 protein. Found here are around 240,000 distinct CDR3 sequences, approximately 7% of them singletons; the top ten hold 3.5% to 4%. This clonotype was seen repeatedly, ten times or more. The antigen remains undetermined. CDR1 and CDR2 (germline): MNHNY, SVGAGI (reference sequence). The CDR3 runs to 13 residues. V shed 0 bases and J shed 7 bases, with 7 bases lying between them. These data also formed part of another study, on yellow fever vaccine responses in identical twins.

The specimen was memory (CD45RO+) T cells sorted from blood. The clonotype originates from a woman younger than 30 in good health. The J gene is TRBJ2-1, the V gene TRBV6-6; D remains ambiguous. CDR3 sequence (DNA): TGTGCCAGCAGTTACTCGTCTAGTAATGAGCAGTTCTTC. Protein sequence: CASSYSSSNEQFF.